A single T cell receptor beta chain is shown here with its context. Its antigen is not identified. The PCR employed 60 Vbeta primers together with 13 Jbeta primers. Profiling relied on immunoSEQ multiplex PCR, and the TCRdb table lists in-frame clones only, not all of them. Of 81,000 or so clones listed, roughly 58% are singletons. This CDR3 comprises 18 residues. Germline loops: CDR1 LGHNA, CDR2 YNFKEQ. J gave up 4 bases and V 0 bases, and 9 bases lay outside the gene matches. The data are from a study of cytomegalovirus exposure and HLA in healthy donors. Overall study results and limits: Reports described diagnosis of cytomegalovirus status by the classifier as highly specific and sensitive.

The V call is TRBV4-2, the J call TRBJ2-1; 10 bases match TRBD2. The sequence was collected from a woman aged 25 to 45 in good health and CMV-seropositive. The specimen sequenced was PBMCs. The DNA of the CDR3 is TGTGCCAGCAGCCAAGATACTGGAAGCGGGGGGGTATACAATGAGCAGTTCTTC. It yields the protein CASSQDTGSGGVYNEQFF.